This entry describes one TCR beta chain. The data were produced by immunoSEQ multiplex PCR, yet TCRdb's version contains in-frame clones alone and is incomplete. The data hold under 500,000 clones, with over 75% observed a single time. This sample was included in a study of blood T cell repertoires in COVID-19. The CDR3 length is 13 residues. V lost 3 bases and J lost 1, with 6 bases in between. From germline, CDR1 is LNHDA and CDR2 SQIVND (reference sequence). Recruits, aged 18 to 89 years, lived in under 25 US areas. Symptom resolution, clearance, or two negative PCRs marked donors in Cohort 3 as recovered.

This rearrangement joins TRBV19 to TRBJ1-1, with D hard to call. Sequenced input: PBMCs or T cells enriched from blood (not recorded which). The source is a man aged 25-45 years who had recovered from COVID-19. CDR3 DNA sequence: TGTGCCAGTAGTATTGGCTGGAACACTGAAGCTTTCTTT. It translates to CASSIGWNTEAFF.